This T cell receptor (beta chain) was retrieved from a study of blood T cells in healthy people across ages. Study-wide results and limits: Older age coincided with a roughly linear decline in TCR beta diversity per million T cells.

Isolated per sample were at least 6 million PBMCs. This clonotype was picked up a small number of times. The antigen is unknown. Next came a second PCR, run for about 7 to 12 cycles, which used a sample-barcoded 5' primer along with a J-beta primer mix. TCRdb recomputed calls from the 5' RACE reads with MiXCR, one row per CDR3 protein. The sample carries about 1.8 million distinct CDR3 sequences, 40% to 55% recorded once. This receptor was obtained from a woman aged 40 to 50 in good health. Sequencing was carried out using blood.

CDR3 sequence reads: CAIGGSTYEQYF. The CDR3 DNA sequence: TGTGCCATCGGGGGCAGTACCTACGAGCAGTACTTC. V usage is TRBV10-3 and J usage is TRBJ2-7, with a tentative D call TRBD1 (6 bases). From germline, CDR1 is ENHRY and CDR2 SYGVKD. The V end was cut by 8 bases, the J end by 2 bases, with 10 bases between. The CDR3 covers 12 residues.